The entry below gives a single T cell receptor beta chain sequence along with its context. The antigen remains unidentified. The data stem from a study of Ad26.COV2.S vaccination and SARS-CoV-2 variants. Findings and limits, study-wide: Total T cell responses may have been underestimated by the TCR breadth and depth analyses. Reportedly, after vaccination the spike-specific CD8+ and CD4+ T cell responses displayed substantial breadth. Similar non-spike TCR breadth was seen in vaccine and placebo recipients. Vaccine recipients posted higher spike-specific TCR breadth than their placebo counterparts.

This CDR3 has 12 residues. Trimming left V 0 bases short and J 2 bases short, with 2 bases between. From germline, CDR1 is SGDLS and CDR2 YYNGEE. Sequencing used immunoSEQ multiplex PCR; TCRdb keeps in-frame clones, though not all of them. The sample shows approximately 340,000 clones, about 90% of them seen only once. The chain employs TRBV9 and TRBJ1-2; D is uncertain. The sequence derives from a human donor who had recovered from COVID-19. The sample consisted of peripheral blood, taken after recovery from COVID-19. This chain's CDR3 is CASSVANYGYTF. In DNA, the CDR3 is TGTGCCAGCAGCGTAGCGAACTATGGCTACACCTTC. Supplemented by reference TRBV9 and TRBJ1-2, the full variable domain reads DSGVTQTPKHLITATGQRVTLRCSPRSGDLSVYWYQQSLDQGLQFLIQYYNGEERAKGNILERFSAQQFPDLHSELNLSSLELGDSALYFCASSVANYGYTFGSGTRLTVV.